The sequence of this TCR beta chain was determined in a study of metastatic and nonmetastatic thyroid tumors. Study-level information: Malignant and benign thyroid patients had repertoires compared in peripheral blood and tumor or nodule tissue.

Among the patients, none had received any treatment before thyroid surgery. Study results and caveats: Malignant thyroid tumors reportedly had TCR beta diversity that was significantly higher than in benign nodules, in blood and tumor.

As for this clone: The antigen remains unidentified.

Germline values: CDR1 SGHRS, CDR2 YFSETQ. This CDR3 comprises 14 residues. Trimming left V 2 bases short and J 0 bases short, with 9 bases between. How the authors handled the data: A classifier for distant metastasis in papillary thyroid cancer was constructed using CDR3 differences observed across clinicopathological groups. TCRdb re-analyzed the PCR reads through MiXCR. The authors' filters were not applied to this entry. The repertoire holds 6,000 to 8,500 clones, with under 35% as singletons. The V call is TRBV5-1, the J call TRBJ2-7; TRBD1 is a possible D gene (5 bases). The sequence derives from a male donor with papillary thyroid cancer or a benign thyroid nodule (not recorded which). Some clones in this sample may be carry-over from other donors' samples. The source material was adjacent normal tissue. Written as DNA, the CDR3 is TGCGCCAGCAGCTTAGGGGAAAGCTCCTACGAGCAGTACTTC. It yields the protein CASSLGESSYEQYF.